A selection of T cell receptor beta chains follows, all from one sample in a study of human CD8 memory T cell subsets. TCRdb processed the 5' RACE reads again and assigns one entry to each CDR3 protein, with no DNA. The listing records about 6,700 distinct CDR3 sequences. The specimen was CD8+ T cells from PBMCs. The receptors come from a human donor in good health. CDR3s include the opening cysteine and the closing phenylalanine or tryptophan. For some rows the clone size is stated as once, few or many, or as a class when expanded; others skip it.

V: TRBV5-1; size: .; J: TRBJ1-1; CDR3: CASSLSHLQSTVNTEAFF
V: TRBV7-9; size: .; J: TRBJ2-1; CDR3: CASSSLATYNEQFF
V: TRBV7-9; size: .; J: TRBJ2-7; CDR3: CASTDSGRNDEQYF
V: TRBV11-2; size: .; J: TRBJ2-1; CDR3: CASSLGPGLGGQFF
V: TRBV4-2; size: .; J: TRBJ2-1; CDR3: CASSPRKDEQFF
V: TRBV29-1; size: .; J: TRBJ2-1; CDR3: CSVEDEGGVGVGNEQFF
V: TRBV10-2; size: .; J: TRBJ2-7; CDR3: CASSTSGRWDEQYF
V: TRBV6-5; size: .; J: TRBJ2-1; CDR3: CASRRRGLAVIEGNEQFF
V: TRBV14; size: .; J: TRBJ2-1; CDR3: CASSQVSGDSFGQFF
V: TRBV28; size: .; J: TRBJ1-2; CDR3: CASSPDRGLWGYTF
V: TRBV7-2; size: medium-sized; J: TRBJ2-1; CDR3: CASSSLAGFDEQFF
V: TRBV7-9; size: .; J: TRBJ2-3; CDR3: CASSYDARDTQYF
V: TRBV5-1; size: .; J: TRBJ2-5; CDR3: CASSLGPGQGNGETQYF
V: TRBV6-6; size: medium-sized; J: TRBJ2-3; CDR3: CASSHLVRRTDTQYF
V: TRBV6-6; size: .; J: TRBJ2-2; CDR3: CASGGTRPGAGELFF
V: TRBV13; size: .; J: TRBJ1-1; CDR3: CASSLGLTTEAFF
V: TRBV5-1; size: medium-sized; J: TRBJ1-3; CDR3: CASSWGTPGNTIYF
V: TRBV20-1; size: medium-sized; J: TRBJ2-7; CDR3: CSARNRDSYSYEQYF
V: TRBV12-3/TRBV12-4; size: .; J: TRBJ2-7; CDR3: CASSPSYEQYF
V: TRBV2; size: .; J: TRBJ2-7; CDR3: CASTRRSYEQYF
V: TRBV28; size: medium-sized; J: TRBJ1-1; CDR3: CASSLPGSYEAFF
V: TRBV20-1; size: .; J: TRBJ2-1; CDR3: CSASAGLNEQFF
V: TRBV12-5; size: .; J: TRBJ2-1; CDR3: CASGPTPVSYNEQFF
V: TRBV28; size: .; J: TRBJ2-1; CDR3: CASGSLAESSSYNEQFF
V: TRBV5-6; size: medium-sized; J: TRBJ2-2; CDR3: CASSLETDNTGELFF
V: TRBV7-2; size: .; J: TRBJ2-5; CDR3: CASAGLAENQETQYF
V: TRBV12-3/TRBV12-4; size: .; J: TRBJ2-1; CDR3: CASSFWPLDEQFF
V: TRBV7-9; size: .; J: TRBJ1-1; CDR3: CASSPLLAEAFF
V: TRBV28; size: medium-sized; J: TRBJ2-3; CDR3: CASSLARRTDTQYF
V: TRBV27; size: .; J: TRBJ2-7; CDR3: CASSPGTSRYEQYF
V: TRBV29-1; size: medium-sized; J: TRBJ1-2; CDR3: CSVGGGGYGYTF
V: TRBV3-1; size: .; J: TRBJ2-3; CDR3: CASSQEGLATDTQYF
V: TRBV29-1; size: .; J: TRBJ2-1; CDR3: CSVEKLGEPYNEQFF
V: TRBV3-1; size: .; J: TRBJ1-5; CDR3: CASSQDRGINQPQHF
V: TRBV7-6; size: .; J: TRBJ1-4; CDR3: CASRSGTNEKLFF
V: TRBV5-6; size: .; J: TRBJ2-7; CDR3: CASSLGLATYEQYF
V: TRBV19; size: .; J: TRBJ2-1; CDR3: CASSISGGRGNEQFF
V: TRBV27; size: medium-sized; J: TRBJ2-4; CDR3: CASSPGPPIQYF
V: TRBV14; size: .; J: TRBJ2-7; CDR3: CASSSLAGGLRDYEQYF
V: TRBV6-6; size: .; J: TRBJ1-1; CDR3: CASSSSWGTEAFF
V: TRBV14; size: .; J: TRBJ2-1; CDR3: CASSQKTSGRYNEQFF
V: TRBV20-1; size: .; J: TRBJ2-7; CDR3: CSAVQGAYEQYF
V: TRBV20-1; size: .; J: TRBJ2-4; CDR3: CSARGQGARENIQYF
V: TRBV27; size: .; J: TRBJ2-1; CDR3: CASSFSGSMDEQFF
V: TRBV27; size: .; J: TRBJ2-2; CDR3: CASSVLGDGELFF
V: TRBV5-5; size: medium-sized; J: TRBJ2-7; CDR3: CASSYRQRPYEQYF